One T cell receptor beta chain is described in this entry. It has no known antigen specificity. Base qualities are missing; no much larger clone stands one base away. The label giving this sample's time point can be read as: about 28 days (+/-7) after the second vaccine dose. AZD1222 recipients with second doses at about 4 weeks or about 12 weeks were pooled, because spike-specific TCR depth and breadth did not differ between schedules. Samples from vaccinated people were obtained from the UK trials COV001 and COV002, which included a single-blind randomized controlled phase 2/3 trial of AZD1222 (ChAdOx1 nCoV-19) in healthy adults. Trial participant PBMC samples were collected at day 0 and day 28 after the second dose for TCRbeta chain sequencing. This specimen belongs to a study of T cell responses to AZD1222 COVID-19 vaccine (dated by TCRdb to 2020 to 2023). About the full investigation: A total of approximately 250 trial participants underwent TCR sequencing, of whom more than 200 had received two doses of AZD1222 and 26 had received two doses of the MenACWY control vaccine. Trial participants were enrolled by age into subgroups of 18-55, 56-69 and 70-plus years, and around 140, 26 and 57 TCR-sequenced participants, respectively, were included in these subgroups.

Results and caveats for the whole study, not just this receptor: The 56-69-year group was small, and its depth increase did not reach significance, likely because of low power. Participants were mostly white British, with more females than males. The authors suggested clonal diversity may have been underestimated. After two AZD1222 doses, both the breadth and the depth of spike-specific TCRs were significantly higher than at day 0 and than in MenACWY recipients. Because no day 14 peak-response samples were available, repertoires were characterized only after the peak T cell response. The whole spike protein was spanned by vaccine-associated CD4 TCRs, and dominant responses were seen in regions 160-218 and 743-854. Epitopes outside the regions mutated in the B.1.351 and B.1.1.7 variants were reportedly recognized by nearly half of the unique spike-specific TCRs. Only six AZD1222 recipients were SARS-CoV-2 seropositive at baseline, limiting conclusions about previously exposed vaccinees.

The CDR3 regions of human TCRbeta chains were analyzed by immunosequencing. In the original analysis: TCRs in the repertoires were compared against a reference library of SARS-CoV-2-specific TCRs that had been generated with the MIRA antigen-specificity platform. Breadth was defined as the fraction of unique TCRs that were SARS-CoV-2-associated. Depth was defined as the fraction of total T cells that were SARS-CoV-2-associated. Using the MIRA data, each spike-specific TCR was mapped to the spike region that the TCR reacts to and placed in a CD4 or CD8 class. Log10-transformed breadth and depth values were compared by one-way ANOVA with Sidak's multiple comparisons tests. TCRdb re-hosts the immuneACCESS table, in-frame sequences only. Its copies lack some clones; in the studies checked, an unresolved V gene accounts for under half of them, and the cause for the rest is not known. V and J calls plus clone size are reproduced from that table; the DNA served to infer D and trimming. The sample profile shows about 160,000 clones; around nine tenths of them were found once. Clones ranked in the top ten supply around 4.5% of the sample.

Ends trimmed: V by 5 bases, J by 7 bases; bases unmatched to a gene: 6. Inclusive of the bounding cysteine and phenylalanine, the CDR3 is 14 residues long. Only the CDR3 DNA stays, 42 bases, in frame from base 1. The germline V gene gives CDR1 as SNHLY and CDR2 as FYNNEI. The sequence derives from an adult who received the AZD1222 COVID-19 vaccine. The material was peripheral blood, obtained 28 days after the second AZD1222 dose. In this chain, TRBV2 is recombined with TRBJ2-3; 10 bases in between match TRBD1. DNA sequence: TGTGCCAGCAGTTACCGGGACAGGGGTCATACGCAGTATTTT. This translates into CASSYRDRGHTQYF.